This T cell receptor (beta chain) was retrieved from a study of identical twins. Via MiXCR, TCRdb re-called the 5' RACE reads, giving one row per CDR3 protein. The table has 260,000 or so distinct CDR3 sequences, 7.5% seen once. In its sample, this clonotype was seen many times. The sample also formed part of further work on yellow fever vaccine responses in identical twins.

The source is a woman aged 18-30 years in good health. Sequenced material: CD8+ T cells sorted from blood.

The CDR3: CASSTRGLSTDTQYF. The DNA for the CDR3 is TGTGCCAGCAGCACCCGGGGACTTAGCACAGATACGCAGTATTTT. The chain recombines TRBV11-2 with TRBJ2-3; perhaps TRBD2 as D (6 bases). The ends were cut back, 5 bases at V and 0 bases at J, with 12 bases in the middle. CDR1 is SGHAT and CDR2 is FQNNGV in the germline V gene. The CDR3 consists of 15 residues. Together with reference TRBV11-2 and TRBJ2-3, the CDR3 gives the full variable domain: EAGVAQSPRYKIIEKRQSVAFWCNPISGHATLYWYQQILGQGPKLLIQFQNNGVVDDSQLPKDRFSAERLKGVDSTLKIQPAKLEDSAVYLCASSTRGLSTDTQYFGPGTRLTVL.